This T cell receptor (beta chain) was profiled in a study of T cell responses to AZD1222 COVID-19 vaccine. Study outcomes and limitations: In all cases, repertoires were sampled only after the peak T cell response. Mapped onto spike, vaccine-associated CD4 TCRs spanned it and were dominant at 160-218 and 743-854.

A remark on this clone: The antigen is unknown.

Profiled with immunoSEQ multiplex PCR; TCRdb holds only in-frame clones, not every one. The repertoire holds 110,000 to 150,000 clones, with approximately 93% as singletons. This sample comprised peripheral blood, obtained after recovery from COVID-19. The TCR sequence derives from an adult who had recovered from COVID-19.

CDR3 coding DNA: TGTGCCACCGGATCGGGGCAACCTACCTACGAGCAGTACTTC. Translating gives CATGSGQPTYEQYF. The chain couples TRBV24-1 to TRBJ2-7; D may correspond to TRBD1 or TRBD2 (5 bases each). CDR1 is KGHDR, CDR2 SFDVKD, per germline. The CDR3 runs 14 residues. Trimming pared 9 bases from V and 2 bases from J, leaving 16 bases between.